This T cell receptor beta chain originates from a study of blood T cell repertoires in COVID-19. Sequenced by immunoSEQ multiplex PCR; TCRdb stores in-frame clones only, minus some. The sample carries around 450,000 clones, approximately 90% recorded once. In terms of age and location, participants ranged from about 18 to 95 years and lived in approximately 26 US areas. Among Cohort 3 donors, those recovered had two negative PCRs, clearance, or symptom resolution. Sequencing input: PBMCs or T cells enriched from blood (not recorded which). This receptor was obtained from a woman aged 18-29 years who had recovered from COVID-19.

The CDR3 DNA sequence: TGTGCCTGCCCCCGGGGGGGAAGCACAGATACGCAGTATTTT. Protein sequence: CACPRGGSTDTQYF. V and J are TRBV30 and TRBJ2-3; TRBD2 agrees at 8 bases. This CDR3 is 14 amino acids long. J gave up 0 bases and V 6 bases, and 5 bases lay outside the gene matches. Germline V gene lookup returns CDR1 GTSNPN and CDR2 SVGIG (reference sequence).